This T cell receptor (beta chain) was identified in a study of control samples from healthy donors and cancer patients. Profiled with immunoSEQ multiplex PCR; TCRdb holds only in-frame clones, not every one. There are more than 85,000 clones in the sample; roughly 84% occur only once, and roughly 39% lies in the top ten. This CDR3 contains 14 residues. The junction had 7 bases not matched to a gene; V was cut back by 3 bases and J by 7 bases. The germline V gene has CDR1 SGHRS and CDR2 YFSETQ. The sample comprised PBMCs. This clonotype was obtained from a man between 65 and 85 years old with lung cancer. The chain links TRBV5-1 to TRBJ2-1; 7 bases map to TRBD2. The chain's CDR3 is CASSSITSVNEQFF. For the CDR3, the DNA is TGCGCCAGCAGCTCGATTACTAGCGTTAATGAGCAGTTCTTC.